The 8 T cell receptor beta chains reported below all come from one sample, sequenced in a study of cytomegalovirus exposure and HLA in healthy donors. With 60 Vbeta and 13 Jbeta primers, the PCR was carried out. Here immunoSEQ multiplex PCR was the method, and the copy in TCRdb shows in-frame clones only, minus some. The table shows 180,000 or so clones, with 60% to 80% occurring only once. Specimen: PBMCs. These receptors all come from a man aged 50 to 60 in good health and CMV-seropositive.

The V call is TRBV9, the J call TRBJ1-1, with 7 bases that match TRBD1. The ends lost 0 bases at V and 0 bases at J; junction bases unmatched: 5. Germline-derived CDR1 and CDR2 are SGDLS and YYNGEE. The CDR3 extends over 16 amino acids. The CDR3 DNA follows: TGTGCCAGCAGCGTAGGGGGACAGCTTATGAACACTGAAGCTTTCTTT. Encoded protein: CASSVGGQLMNTEAFF.

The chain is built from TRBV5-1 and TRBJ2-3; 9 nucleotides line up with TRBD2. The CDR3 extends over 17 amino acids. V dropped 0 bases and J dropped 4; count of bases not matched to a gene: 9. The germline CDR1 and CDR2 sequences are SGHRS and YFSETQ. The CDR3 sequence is CASSLDVSGGGADTQYF. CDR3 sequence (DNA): TGCGCCAGCAGCTTGGATGTTAGCGGGGGAGGTGCAGATACGCAGTATTTT.

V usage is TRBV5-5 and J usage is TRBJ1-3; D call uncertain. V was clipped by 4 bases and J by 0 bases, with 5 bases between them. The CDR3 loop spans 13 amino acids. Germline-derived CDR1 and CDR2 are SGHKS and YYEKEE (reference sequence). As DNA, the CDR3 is TGTGCCAGCAGCGAGGTCTCTGGAAACACCATATATTTT. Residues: CASSEVSGNTIYF.

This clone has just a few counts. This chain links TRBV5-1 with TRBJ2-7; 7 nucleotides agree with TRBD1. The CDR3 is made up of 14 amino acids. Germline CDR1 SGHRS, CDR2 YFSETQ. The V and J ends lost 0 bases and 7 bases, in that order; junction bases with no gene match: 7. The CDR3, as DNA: TGCGCCAGCAGCTTGGCCTTTAGGGGGCAAGAGCAGTACTTC. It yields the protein CASSLAFRGQEQYF.

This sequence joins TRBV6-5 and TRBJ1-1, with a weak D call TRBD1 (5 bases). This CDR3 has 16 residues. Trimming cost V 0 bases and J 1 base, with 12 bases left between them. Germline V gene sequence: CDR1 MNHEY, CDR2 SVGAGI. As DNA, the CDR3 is TGTGCCAGCAGTTACTCACGCGGGGCTCAGAACACTGAAGCTTTCTTT. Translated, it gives CASSYSRGAQNTEAFF.

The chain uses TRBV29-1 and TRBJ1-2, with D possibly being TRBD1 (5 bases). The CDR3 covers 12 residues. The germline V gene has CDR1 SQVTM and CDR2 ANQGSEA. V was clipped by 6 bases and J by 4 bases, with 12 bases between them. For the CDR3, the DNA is TGCAGCGTAGTGACAGATCGCTATGGCTACACCTTC. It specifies CSVVTDRYGYTF.

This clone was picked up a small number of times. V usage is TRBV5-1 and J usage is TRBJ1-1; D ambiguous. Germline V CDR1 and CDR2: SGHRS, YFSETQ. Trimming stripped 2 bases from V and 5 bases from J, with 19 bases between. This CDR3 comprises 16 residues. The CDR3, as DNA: TGCGCCAGCAGCTTAGAGGGATCGGGAGGAGGGACTGAAGCTTTCTTT. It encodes CASSLEGSGGGTEAFF. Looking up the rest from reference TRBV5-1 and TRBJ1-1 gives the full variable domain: KAGVTQTPRYLIKTRGQQVTLSCSPISGHRSVSWYQQTPGQGLQFLFEYFSETQRNKGNFPGRFSGRQFSNSRSEMNVSTLELGDSALYLCASSLEGSGGGTEAFFGQGTRLTVV.

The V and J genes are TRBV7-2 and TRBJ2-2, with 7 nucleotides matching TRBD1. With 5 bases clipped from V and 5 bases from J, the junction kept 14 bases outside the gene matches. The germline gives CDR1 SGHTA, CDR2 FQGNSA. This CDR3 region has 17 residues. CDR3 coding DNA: TGTGCCAGCAGCCCCCGGAGACAGGGAAGAAGGACCGGGGAGCTGTTTTTT. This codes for CASSPRRQGRRTGELFF.